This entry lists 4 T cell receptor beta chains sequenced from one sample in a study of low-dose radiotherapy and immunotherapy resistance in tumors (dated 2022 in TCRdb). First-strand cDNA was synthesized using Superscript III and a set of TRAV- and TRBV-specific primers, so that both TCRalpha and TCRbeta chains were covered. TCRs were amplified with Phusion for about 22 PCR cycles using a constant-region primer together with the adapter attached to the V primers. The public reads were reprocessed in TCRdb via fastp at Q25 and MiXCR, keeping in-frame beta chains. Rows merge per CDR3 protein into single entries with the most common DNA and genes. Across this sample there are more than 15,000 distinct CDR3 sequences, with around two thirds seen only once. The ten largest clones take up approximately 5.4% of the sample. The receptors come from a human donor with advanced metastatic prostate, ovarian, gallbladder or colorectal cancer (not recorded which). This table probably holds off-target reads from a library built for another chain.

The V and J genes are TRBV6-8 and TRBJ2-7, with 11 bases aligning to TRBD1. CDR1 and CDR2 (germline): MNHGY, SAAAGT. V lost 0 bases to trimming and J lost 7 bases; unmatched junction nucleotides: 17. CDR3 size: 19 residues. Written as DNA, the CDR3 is TGTGCCAGCAGTTACTCCGGGACAGGGGGTCCCCCGGCGGGTGATGAGCAGTACTTC. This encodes CASSYSGTGGPPAGDEQYF.

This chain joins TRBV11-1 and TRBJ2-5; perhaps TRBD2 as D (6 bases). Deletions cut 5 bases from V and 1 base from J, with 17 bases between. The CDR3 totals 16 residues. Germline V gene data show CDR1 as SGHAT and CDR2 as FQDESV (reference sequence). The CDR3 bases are TGTGCCAGCAGCCTCCGGCGGGGCGCTACCCAAGAGACCCAGTACTTC. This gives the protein CASSLRRGATQETQYF.

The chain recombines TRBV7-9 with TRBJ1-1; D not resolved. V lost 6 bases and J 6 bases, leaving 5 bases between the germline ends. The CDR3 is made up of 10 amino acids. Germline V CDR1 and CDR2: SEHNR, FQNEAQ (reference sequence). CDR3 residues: CASSGAEAFF. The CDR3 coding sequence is TGTGCCAGCAGTGGGGCTGAAGCTTTCTTT. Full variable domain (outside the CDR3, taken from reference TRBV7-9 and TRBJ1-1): DTGVSQNPRHKITKRGQNVTFRCDPISEHNRLYWYRQTLGQGPEFLTYFQNEAQLEKSRLLSDRFSAERPKGSFSTLEIQRTEQGDSAMYLCASSGAEAFFGQGTRLTVV.

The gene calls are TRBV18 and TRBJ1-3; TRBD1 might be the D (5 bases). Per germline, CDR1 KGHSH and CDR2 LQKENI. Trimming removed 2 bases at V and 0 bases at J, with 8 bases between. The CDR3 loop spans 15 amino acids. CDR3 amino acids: CASSPRDGSGNTIYF. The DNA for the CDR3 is TGTGCCAGCTCACCAAGGGACGGCTCTGGAAACACCATATATTTT.